The source of this TCR beta chain is a study of memory CD4+ T cells and cytomegalovirus serostatus. As processed by the authors: Out-of-frame sequences were removed, leaving a few million distinct TCRbeta sequences. Only in-frame clones appear in the TCRdb table, and some are missing; sequencing was by immunoSEQ multiplex PCR. V, J and clone size are those of that table, while D and trimming were read from the DNA. The repertoire consists of 56,000 or so clones, with around three quarters occurring once and the leading ten covering 0.5% to 0.55%. Details on this clone: Its antigen is not known.

General study results and limits: Suggested: most of the CMV-linked TCR signature lies in CD4+ memory cells.

Single viable CD3+CD4+CD8-CD45RO+ cells were sorted as the memory CD4+ T cells. After thawing, CD4+ T cells were positively selected. The germline V and J ends were trimmed by 2 bases and 0 bases, with 14 bases remaining between them. This CDR3 comprises 16 residues. CDR1 is MNHEY, CDR2 SVGAGI, per germline. The chain has TRBV6-5 and TRBJ2-7; TRBD1 might be the D (6 bases). The sequence came from an adult in good health and CMV-seronegative. Some clones in this sample may be carry-over from other donors' samples. The sample was memory CD4+ T cells from blood. The CDR3 DNA is TGTGCCAGCAGTTACAGGGGTCAGGGGAGCTCCTACGAGCAGTACTTC. This encodes CASSYRGQGSSYEQYF.